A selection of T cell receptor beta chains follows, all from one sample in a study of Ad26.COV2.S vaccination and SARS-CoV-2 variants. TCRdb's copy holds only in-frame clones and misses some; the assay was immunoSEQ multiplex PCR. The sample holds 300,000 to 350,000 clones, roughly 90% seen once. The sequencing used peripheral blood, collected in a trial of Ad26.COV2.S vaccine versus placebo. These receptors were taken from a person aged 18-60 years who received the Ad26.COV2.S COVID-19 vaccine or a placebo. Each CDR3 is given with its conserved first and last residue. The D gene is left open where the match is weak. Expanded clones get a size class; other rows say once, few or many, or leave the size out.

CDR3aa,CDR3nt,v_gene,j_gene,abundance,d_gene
CASSEARLARDENIQYF,TGTGCCAGCAGTGAAGCGAGACTAGCGAGAGACGAGAACATTCAGTACTTC,TRBV2,TRBJ2-4,NA,TRBD2
CASSVFASGPKYNEQFF,TGTGCCAGCAGCGTATTTGCTAGCGGACCCAAGTACAATGAGCAGTTCTTC,TRBV9,TRBJ2-1,NA,TRBD2
CASIQRGGLRTQYF,TGTGCCAGCATCCAGCGGGGGGGCCTCAGGACCCAGTACTTC,TRBV9,TRBJ2-5,NA,TRBD2
CASSLRGGTSTDTQYF,TGCGCCAGCAGCTTGCGGGGGGGGACCTCCACAGATACGCAGTATTTT,TRBV5-1,TRBJ2-3,NA,TRBD2
CASSLTGTEAFF,TGTGCCAGCAGCTTAACCGGCACTGAAGCTTTCTTT,TRBV7-9,TRBJ1-1,NA,NA
CASSLGGRGAYEQYF,TGTGCCAGCAGCTTAGGGGGGCGCGGGGCTTACGAGCAGTACTTC,TRBV7-8,TRBJ2-7,once,NA
CASGSVSGNTIYF,TGCGCCAGCGGGTCAGTCTCTGGAAACACCATATATTTT,TRBV10-2,TRBJ1-3,NA,NA
CASSFTPLGPESTDTQYF,TGTGCCAGCAGCTTCACACCGTTAGGGCCAGAAAGCACAGATACGCAGTATTTT,TRBV7-3,TRBJ2-3,NA,NA
CASSQPRTANYGYTF,TGTGCCAGCAGCCAGCCCAGGACAGCTAACTATGGCTACACCTTC,TRBV3-1/TRBV3-2,TRBJ1-2,NA,NA
CASSELGIGNYEQYF,TGTGCCAGCAGTGAATTAGGGATTGGGAACTACGAGCAGTACTTC,TRBV25-1,TRBJ2-7,NA,NA